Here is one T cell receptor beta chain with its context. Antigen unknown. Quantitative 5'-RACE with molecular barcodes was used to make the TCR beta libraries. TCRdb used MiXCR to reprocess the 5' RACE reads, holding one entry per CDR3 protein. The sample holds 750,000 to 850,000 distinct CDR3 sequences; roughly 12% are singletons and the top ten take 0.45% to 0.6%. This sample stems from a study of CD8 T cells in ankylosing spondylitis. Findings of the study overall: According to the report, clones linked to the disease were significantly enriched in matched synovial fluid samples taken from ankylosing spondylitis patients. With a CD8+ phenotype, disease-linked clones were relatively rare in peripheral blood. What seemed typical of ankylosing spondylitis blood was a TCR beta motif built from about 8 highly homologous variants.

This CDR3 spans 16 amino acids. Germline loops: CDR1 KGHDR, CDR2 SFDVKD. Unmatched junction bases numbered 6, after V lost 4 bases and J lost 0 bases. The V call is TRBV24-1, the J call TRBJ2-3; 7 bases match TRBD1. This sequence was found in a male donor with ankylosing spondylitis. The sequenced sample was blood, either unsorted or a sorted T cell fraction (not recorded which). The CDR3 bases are TGTGCCACCAGTGACCTACAGGGGTCTAGCACAGATACGCAGTATTTT. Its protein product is CATSDLQGSSTDTQYF.